The clone carrying this T cell receptor (beta chain) was counted at least ten times. V lost 2 bases and J 0 bases, leaving 11 bases between the germline ends. CDR1 SGHVS and CDR2 FNYEAQ come from the germline V gene. The CDR3 totals 16 residues. By flow cytometry, patients selected for sequencing had shown an expansion of CD8+CD57+ cells. CDR3 and TCR beta VDJ profiling relied on a genomic DNA template. TCRdb re-derived calls from the reads in MiXCR, one entry per CDR3 protein. The data contain about 150,000 distinct CDR3 sequences, over 50% of them singletons. These data are taken from a study of CD8+CD57+ T cells in acquired aplastic anemia.

The receptor was derived from a human donor with aplastic anemia. The gene calls are TRBV7-6 and TRBJ2-1; D call uncertain. Sequencing was performed on sorted CD4+, CD8+, or CD8+CD57+ T cells (not recorded which) from PBMCs. This chain's CDR3 is CASSLKGSPSYNEQFF. The CDR3 coding sequence is TGTGCCAGCAGCTTAAAGGGCAGTCCCTCCTACAATGAGCAGTTCTTC.